This is a list of T cell receptor beta chains from one sample in a study of OX40 agonist ivuxolimab in advanced cancers. TCRdb's table, derived via immunoSEQ multiplex PCR, lists solely in-frame clones and lacks some. The sample includes about 98,000 clones, around nine tenths seen only once; the top ten take approximately 0.5%. The sample was CD4+ or CD8+ T cells sorted from blood, taken in a trial of the OX40 agonist ivuxolimab. The receptors derive from an adult with an advanced solid tumor such as melanoma, head and neck, liver or kidney cancer. CDR3s include the opening cysteine and the closing phenylalanine or tryptophan. Each record gives: D gene, J gene, V gene, CDR3 DNA, CDR3 protein. The D gene is left open where the match is weak.

D: TRBD1; J: TRBJ1-5; V: TRBV7-6; DNA: TGTGCCAGCAGCTTTTACCATCTCCGGACAGGAACGAATAGCAATCAGCCCCAGCATTTT; CDR3: CASSFYHLRTGTNSNQPQHF
D: .; J: TRBJ2-3; V: TRBV19; DNA: TGTGCCAGTAGAAACCGGGACCCGGCCGATACGCAGTATTTT; CDR3: CASRNRDPADTQYF
D: .; J: TRBJ2-5; V: TRBV11-2; DNA: TGTGCCAGCAGGGACCAAGAGACCCAGTACTTC; CDR3: CASRDQETQYF
D: TRBD1; J: TRBJ1-1; V: TRBV14; DNA: TGTGCCAGTAGCCCAACAGGGGGGCGTGGAGCTTTCTTT; CDR3: CASSPTGGRGAFF
D: TRBD2; J: TRBJ2-3; V: TRBV18; DNA: TGTGCCAGCTCACCGCTGGGACTAGTGGGGGGGCCAAAGCCAGATACGCAGTATTTT; CDR3: CASSPLGLVGGPKPDTQYF
D: .; J: TRBJ2-7; V: TRBV9; DNA: TGTGCCAGCAGCGGGGGGGACCGTGTCTACGAGCAGTACTTC; CDR3: CASSGGDRVYEQYF
D: .; J: TRBJ2-2; V: TRBV2; DNA: TGTGCCAGTAACAGGGAAACCGGGGAGCTGTTTTTT; CDR3: CASNRETGELFF
D: .; J: TRBJ2-5; V: TRBV28; DNA: TGTGCCAGCAGTACCTCGAAGGGGTCCACTTTGGAGACCCAGTACTTC; CDR3: CASSTSKGSTLETQYF
D: .; J: TRBJ2-2; V: TRBV7-9; DNA: TGTGCCAGCAGTCCCCCCCGGTTGGCCAGACCCAACACCGGGGAGCTGTTTTTT; CDR3: CASSPPRLARPNTGELFF
D: TRBD2; J: TRBJ2-1; V: TRBV4-2; DNA: TGTGCCAGCAGCCCGAGAGGACTAGCGGGGGGGCCTGAGTTGTTCTTC; CDR3: CASSPRGLAGGPELFF
D: .; J: TRBJ1-3; V: TRBV6-1; DNA: TGTGCCAGCACCCTCCGGGTCCGGTTGTGGAACACCATATATTTT; CDR3: CASTLRVRLWNTIYF
D: .; J: TRBJ2-7; V: TRBV28; DNA: TGTGCCAGCACCGAAGAGGGCTACGAGCAGTACTTC; CDR3: CASTEEGYEQYF
D: .; J: TRBJ1-1; V: TRBV6-1; DNA: TGTGCCAGCAACCCCCGACAGGTTGGTAACACTGAAGCTTTCTTT; CDR3: CASNPRQVGNTEAFF
D: .; J: TRBJ2-1; V: TRBV5-4; DNA: TGTGCCAGCAGCTTGGATGGGGGGGCCTTCAATGAGCAGTTCTTC; CDR3: CASSLDGGAFNEQFF
D: TRBD1; J: TRBJ1-2; V: TRBV7-2; DNA: TGTGCCAGCAGCTCAAGGACAGGCTCTGGCTACACCTTC; CDR3: CASSSRTGSGYTF
D: .; J: TRBJ1-2; V: TRBV9; DNA: TGTGCCAGCAGCCCCGAGGGGGTGCGAGACTACACCTTC; CDR3: CASSPEGVRDYTF